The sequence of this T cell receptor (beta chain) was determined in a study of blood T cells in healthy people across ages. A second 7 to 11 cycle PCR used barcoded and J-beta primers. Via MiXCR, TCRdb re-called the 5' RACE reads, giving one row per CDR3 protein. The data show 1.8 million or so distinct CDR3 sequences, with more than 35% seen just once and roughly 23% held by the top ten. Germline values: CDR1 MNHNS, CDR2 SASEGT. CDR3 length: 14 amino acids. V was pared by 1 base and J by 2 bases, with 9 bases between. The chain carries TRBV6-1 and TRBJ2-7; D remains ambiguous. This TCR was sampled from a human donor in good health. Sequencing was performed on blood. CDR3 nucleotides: TGTGCCAGCAGTGAAGTCGGCGGAACCTACGAGCAGTACTTC. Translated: CASSEVGGTYEQYF.